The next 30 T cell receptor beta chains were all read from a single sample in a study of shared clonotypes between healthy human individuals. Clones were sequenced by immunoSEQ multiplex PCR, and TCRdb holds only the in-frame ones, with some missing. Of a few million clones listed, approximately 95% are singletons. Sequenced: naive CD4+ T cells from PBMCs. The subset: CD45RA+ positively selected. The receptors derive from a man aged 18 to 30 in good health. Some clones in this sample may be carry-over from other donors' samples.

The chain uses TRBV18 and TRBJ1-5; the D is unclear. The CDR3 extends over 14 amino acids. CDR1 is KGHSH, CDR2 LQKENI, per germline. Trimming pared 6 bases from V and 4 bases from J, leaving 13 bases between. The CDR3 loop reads CASSYSRGNQPQHF. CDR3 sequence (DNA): TGTGCCAGCTCCTATAGCCGAGGGAATCAGCCCCAGCATTTT.

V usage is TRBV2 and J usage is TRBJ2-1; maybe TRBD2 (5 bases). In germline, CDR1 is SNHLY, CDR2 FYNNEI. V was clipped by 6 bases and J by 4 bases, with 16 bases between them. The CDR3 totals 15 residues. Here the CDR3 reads CASRDIAQPYNEQFF. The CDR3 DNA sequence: TGTGCCAGCAGGGATATAGCGCAGCCGTACAATGAGCAGTTCTTC. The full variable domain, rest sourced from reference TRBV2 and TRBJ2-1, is EPEVTQTPSHQVTQMGQEVILRCVPISNHLYFYWYRQILGQKVEFLVSFYNNEISEKSEIFDDQFSVERPDGSNFTLKIRSTKLEDSAMYFCASRDIAQPYNEQFFGPGTRLTVL.

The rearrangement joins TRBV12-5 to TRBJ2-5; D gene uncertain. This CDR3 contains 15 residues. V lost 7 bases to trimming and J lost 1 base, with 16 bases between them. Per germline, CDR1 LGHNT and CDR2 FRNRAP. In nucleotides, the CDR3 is TGTGCTAGTGCCCCCGTAGGAACCGCCCAAGAGACCCAGTACTTC. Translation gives CASAPVGTAQETQYF.

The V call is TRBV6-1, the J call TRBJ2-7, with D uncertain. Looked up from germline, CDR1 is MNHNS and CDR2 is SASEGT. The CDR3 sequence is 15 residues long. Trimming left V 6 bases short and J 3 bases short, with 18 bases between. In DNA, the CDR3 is TGTGCCAGCAGCCGCCTGGCGGATAGGGACTACGAGCAGTACTTC. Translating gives CASSRLADRDYEQYF.

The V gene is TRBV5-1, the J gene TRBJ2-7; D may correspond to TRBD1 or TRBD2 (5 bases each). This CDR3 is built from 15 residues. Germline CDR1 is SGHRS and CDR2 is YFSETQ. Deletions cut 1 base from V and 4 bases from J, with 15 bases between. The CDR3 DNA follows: TGCGCCAGCAGCTTGTTAGCCGGGGCAGGTTACGAGCAGTACTTC. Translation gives CASSLLAGAGYEQYF.

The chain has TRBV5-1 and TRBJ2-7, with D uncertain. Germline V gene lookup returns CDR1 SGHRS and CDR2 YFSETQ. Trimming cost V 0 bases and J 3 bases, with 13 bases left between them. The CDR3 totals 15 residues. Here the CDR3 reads CASSLGVGNFYEQYF. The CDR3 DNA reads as TGCGCCAGCAGCTTGGGAGTAGGGAACTTCTACGAGCAGTACTTC.

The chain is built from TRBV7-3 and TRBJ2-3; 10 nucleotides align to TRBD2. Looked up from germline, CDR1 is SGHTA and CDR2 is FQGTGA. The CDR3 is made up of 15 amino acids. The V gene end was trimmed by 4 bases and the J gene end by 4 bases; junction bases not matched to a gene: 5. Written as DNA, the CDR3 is TGTGCCAGCAGCTCTAGCGGGAGAGGCTCAGATACGCAGTATTTT. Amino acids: CASSSSGRGSDTQYF.

CDR3 in amino acids: CASSLGAGGEQYF. DNA for the CDR3: TGTGCCAGCAGTTTGGGGGCAGGGGGCGAGCAGTACTTC. This chain joins TRBV6-5 and TRBJ2-7; 7 positions agree with TRBD1. Germline V lookup: CDR1 MNHEY, CDR2 SVGAGI. With 4 bases clipped from V and 6 bases from J, the junction kept 6 bases outside the gene matches. This CDR3 is built from 13 residues.

The CDR3 loop is CASSLDPGIYNEQFF. The CDR3 DNA reads as TGCGCCAGCAGCTTGGACCCGGGAATCTACAATGAGCAGTTCTTC. The V call is TRBV5-1, the J call TRBJ2-1, with D perhaps matching TRBD2 (5 bases). The CDR3 loop spans 15 amino acids. Trimming left V 0 bases short and J 3 bases short, with 10 bases between. CDR1 is SGHRS, CDR2 YFSETQ, per germline. Variable domain in full (rest from reference TRBV5-1 and TRBJ2-1): KAGVTQTPRYLIKTRGQQVTLSCSPISGHRSVSWYQQTPGQGLQFLFEYFSETQRNKGNFPGRFSGRQFSNSRSEMNVSTLELGDSALYLCASSLDPGIYNEQFFGPGTRLTVL.

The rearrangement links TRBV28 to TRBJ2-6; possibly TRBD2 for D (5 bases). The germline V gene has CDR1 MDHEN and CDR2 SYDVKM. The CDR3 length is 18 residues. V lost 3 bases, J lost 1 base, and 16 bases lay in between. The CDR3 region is CASSFYPGKVSGANVLTF. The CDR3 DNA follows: TGTGCCAGCAGTTTCTACCCGGGAAAGGTTTCTGGGGCCAACGTCCTGACTTTC.

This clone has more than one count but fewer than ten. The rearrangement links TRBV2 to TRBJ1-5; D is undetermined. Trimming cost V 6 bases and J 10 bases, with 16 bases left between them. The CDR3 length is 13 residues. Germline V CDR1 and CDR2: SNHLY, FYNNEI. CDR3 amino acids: CASRLGLISPQHF. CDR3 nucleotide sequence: TGTGCCAGCAGGCTGGGATTAATCAGCCCCCAGCATTTT.

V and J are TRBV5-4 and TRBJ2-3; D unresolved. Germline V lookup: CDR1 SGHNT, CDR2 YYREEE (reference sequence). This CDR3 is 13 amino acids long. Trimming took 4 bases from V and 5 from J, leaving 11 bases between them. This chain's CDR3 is CASSPTTVDTQYF. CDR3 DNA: TGTGCCAGCAGCCCTACAACGGTAGATACGCAGTATTTT.

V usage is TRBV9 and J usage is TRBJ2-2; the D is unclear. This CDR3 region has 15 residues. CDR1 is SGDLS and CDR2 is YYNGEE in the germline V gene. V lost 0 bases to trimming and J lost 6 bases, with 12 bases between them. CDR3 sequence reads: CASSVVVGPPGELFF. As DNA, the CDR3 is TGTGCCAGCAGCGTAGTTGTCGGCCCCCCCGGGGAGCTGTTTTTT.

CDR3 in DNA: TGCGCCAGCAGCCAGCTTCACGGGGGAGCCTACAATGAGCAGTTCTTC. It codes for CASSQLHGGAYNEQFF. This sequence joins TRBV4-3 and TRBJ2-1, with D perhaps matching TRBD2 (6 bases). The germline V gene encodes CDR1 LGHNA and CDR2 YSLEER. The CDR3 sequence is 16 residues long. The V and J ends lost 3 bases and 2 bases respectively, with 14 bases between them.

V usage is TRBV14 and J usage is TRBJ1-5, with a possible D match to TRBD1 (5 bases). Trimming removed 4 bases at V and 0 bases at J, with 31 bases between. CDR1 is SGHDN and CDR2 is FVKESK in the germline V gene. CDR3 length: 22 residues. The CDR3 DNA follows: TGTGCCAGCAGCCTAAATACTTTCCGCAGGGTCCCGAGTCTTTATAGCAATCAGCCCCAGCATTTT. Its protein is CASSLNTFRRVPSLYSNQPQHF. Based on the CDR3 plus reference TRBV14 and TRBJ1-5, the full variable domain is EAGVTQFPSHSVIEKGQTVTLRCDPISGHDNLYWYRRVMGKEIKFLLHFVKESKQDESGMPNNRFLAERTGGTYSTLKVQPAELEDSGVYFCASSLNTFRRVPSLYSNQPQHFGDGTRLSIL.

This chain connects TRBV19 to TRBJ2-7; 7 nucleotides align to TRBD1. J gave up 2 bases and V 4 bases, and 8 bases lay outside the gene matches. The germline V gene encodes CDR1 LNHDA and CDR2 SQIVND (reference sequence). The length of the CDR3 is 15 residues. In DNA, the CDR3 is TGTGCCAGTAGTACACAGGGGATAGGCCCCTACGAGCAGTACTTC. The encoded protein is CASSTQGIGPYEQYF.

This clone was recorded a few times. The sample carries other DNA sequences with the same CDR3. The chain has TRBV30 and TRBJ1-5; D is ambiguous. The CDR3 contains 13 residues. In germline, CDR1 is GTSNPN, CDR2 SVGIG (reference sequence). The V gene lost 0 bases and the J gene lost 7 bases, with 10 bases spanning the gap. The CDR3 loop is CAWSVGGGQPQHF. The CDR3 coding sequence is TGTGCCTGGAGTGTTGGTGGAGGGCAGCCCCAGCATTTT. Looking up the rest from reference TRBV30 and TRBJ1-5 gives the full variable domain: SQTIHQWPATLVQPVGSPLSLECTVEGTSNPNLYWYRQAAGRGLQLLFYSVGIGQISSEVPQNLSASRPQDRQFILSSKKLLLSDSGFYLCAWSVGGGQPQHFGDGTRLSIL.

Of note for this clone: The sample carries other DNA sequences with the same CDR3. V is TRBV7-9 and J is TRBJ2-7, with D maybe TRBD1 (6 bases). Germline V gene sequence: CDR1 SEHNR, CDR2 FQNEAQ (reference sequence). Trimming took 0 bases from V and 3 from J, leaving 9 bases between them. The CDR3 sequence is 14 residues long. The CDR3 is CASSLAPDSYEQYF. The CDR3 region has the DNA TGTGCCAGCAGCTTAGCTCCGGACAGCTACGAGCAGTACTTC.

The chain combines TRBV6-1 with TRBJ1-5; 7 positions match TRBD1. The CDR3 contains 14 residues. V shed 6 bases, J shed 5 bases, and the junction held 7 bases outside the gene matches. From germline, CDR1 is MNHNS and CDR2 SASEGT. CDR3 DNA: TGTGCCAGCAGCTGGGACAGCAGATATCAGCCCCAGCATTTT. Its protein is CASSWDSRYQPQHF.

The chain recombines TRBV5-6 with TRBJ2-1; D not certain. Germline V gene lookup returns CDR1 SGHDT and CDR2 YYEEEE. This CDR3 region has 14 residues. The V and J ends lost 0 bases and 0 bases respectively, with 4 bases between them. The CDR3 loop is CASSLVGSYNEQFF. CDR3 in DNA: TGTGCCAGCAGCTTGGTGGGCTCCTACAATGAGCAGTTCTTC. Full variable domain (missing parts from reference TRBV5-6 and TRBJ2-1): DAGVTQSPTHLIKTRGQQVTLRCSPKSGHDTVSWYQQALGQGPQFIFQYYEEEERQRGNFPDRFSGHQFPNYSSELNVNALLLGDSALYLCASSLVGSYNEQFFGPGTRLTVL.

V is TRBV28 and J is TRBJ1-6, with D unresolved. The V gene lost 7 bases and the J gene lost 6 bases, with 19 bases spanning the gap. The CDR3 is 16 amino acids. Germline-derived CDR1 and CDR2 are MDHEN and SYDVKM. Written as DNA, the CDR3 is TGTGCCAGCACCTCTAACCGGGAGCGGGGTAATTCACCCCTCCACTTT. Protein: CASTSNRERGNSPLHF.

This chain's CDR3 is CAISTGVVTDTQYF. CDR3 in DNA: TGTGCCATCAGCACGGGGGTCGTGACAGATACGCAGTATTTT. The chain recombines TRBV10-3 with TRBJ2-3, with D possibly matching TRBD2 (6 bases). This CDR3 spans 14 amino acids. Trimming shortened V by 6 bases and J by 3 bases, and 13 bases separated the two germline ends. CDR1 is ENHRY and CDR2 is SYGVKD in the germline V gene.

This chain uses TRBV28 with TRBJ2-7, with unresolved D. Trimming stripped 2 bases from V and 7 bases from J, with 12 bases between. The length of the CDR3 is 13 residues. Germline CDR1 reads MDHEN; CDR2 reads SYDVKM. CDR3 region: CASSLRAPWEQYF. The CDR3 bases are TGTGCCAGCAGTTTACGGGCGCCCTGGGAGCAGTACTTC.

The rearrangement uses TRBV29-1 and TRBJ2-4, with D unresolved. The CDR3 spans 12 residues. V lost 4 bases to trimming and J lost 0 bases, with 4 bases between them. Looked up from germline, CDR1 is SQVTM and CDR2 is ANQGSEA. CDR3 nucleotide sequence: TGCAGCGTTGGACTAGCCAAAAACATTCAGTACTTC. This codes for CSVGLAKNIQYF.

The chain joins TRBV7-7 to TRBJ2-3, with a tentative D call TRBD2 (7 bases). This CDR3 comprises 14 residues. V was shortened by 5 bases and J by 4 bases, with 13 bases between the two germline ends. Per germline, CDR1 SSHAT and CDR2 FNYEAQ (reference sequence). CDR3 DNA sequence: TGTGCCAGCAGCCCTCGGGGGGCTCCAGATACGCAGTATTTT. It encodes CASSPRGAPDTQYF.

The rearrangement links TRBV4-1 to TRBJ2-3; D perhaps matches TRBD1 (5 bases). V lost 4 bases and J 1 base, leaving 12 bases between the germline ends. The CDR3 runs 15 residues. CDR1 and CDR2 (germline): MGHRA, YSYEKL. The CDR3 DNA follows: TGCGCCAGCAGCCGTGCAGGGAAGGGCACAGATACGCAGTATTTT. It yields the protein CASSRAGKGTDTQYF.

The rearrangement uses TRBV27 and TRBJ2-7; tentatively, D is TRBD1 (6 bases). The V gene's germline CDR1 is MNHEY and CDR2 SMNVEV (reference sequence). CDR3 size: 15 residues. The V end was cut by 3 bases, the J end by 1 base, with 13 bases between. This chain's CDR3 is CASSLGARPSYEQYF. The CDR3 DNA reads TGTGCCAGCAGTTTGGGGGCCCGACCTTCCTACGAGCAGTACTTC.

CDR3 residues: CASSTDINRGADTQYF. CDR3 coding DNA: TGTGCCAGTAGTACCGACATTAATAGGGGTGCAGATACGCAGTATTTT. The genes are TRBV19 and TRBJ2-3, with D maybe TRBD1 (5 bases). Between the trimmed V and J ends, which lost 4 bases and 4 bases, there was a span of 18 bases. The germline CDR1 and CDR2 sequences are LNHDA and SQIVND (reference sequence). This CDR3 has 16 amino acids.

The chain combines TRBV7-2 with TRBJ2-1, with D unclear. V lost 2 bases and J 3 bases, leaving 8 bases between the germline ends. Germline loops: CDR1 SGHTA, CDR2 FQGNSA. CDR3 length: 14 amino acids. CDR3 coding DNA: TGTGCCAGCAGCTTATACAACAGCTACAATGAGCAGTTCTTC. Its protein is CASSLYNSYNEQFF.

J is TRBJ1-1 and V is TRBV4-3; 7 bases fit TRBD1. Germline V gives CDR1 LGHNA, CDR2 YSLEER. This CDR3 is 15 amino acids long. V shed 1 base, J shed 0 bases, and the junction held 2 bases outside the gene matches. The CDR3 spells CASSQGQGVNTEAFF. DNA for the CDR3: TGCGCCAGCAGCCAAGGGCAGGGGGTGAACACTGAAGCTTTCTTT.